This TCR beta chain appears in the sequencing data of a study of OX40 agonist ivuxolimab in advanced cancers. The wider study: Partial responses were observed in three patients, of whom one had hepatocellular carcinoma and two had cutaneous melanoma. Regarding the study as a whole: Relative to CD4+, CD8+ T cells held more expanded clones on average. Blood T cells, both CD4+ and CD8+, expanded clonally by week 6 at 0.1 to 3.0 mg/kg.

Assay used: immunoSEQ multiplex PCR; TCRdb lists only in-frame clones, some missing. This table has 20,000 to 30,000 clones, about 85% appearing once. Details on this clone: The antigen is undetermined.

Trimming took 7 bases from V and 3 from J; bases not matched to a gene: 9. Germline V gene sequence: CDR1 SQVTM, CDR2 ANQGSEA. This CDR3 spans 13 amino acids. The chain couples TRBV29-1 to TRBJ2-7, with TRBD1 identical over 7 bases. This sequence originates from an adult with an advanced solid tumor such as melanoma, head and neck, liver or kidney cancer. Here the sequenced sample was CD4+ or CD8+ T cells sorted from blood, taken in a trial of the OX40 agonist ivuxolimab. The CDR3 DNA is TGCAGCGCCCTAACAGGGGCGGGCTACGAGCAGTACTTC. Translating gives CSALTGAGYEQYF.